This note documents a single T cell receptor beta chain sequence. This sample is part of a study of CD8 T cells in Susac syndrome. V gave up 11 bases and J gave up 5 bases; unmatched junction bases: 8. The CDR3 is 12 amino acids. Germline values: CDR1 SEHNR, CDR2 FQNEAQ (reference sequence). After extraction with the RNeasy kit, about 0.45 to 1 ug of the RNA was reverse transcribed using random hexamers. Each CDR3 protein gets one entry after TCRdb re-called the immunoSEQ multiplex PCR reads with MiXCR. The table has about 430,000 distinct CDR3 sequences, approximately 85% seen once. The rearrangement uses TRBV7-9 and TRBJ2-7; 8 nucleotides match TRBD1. The sample consisted of CD8+ T cells from PBMCs. The source of this sequence is a human donor with multiple sclerosis. The CDR3 protein is CAGTGGGHEQYF. The CDR3 nucleotides read TGTGCCGGGACAGGAGGTGGACACGAGCAGTACTTC.